These T cell receptor beta chains were read from a single sample in a study of blood T cell repertoires in COVID-19. Sequenced by immunoSEQ multiplex PCR; TCRdb stores in-frame clones only, minus some. The sample shows 400,000 to 550,000 clones, around 89% of them seen only once. The sample consisted of peripheral blood. The receptor set was obtained from a woman aged 30 to 39 with acute or convalescent COVID-19. The CDR3 runs from the conserved cysteine through the conserved F or W. Clone size is stated in some rows and not others, as once, few, many or a class when expanded.

clone_size,j_call,v_call,cdr3_aa
NA,TRBJ2-2,TRBV7-3,CASSNQGSGELFF
NA,TRBJ1-4,TRBV4-1,CASSPLVTQGTDEKLFF
few,TRBJ1-5,TRBV5-6,CASSYGAGAWNQPQHF
NA,TRBJ2-6,TRBV6-5,CASTRSGANVLTF
few,TRBJ2-7,TRBV4-1,CASSQVGEYEQYF
NA,TRBJ1-1,TRBV30,CAWSPKEVFLEAFF
NA,TRBJ2-2,TRBV18,CASSPIAVGAGELFF
NA,TRBJ2-1,TRBV19,CASHPGLALFNEQFF
NA,TRBJ1-1,TRBV6-1,CASSDRWNTEAFF
NA,TRBJ2-7,TRBV6-2/TRBV6-3,CASSYQGWAYEQYF
NA,TRBJ1-4,TRBV6-5,CASSSPGVYEKLFF
NA,TRBJ2-4,TRBV12-5,CASAPGQGFGIQYF
NA,TRBJ2-5,TRBV5-1,CASSPLGLAGGGETQYF
once,TRBJ1-4,TRBV5-4,CASSVARGASEKLFF
NA,TRBJ2-1,TRBV4-2,CASSQGTGSLAVFGEQFF
NA,TRBJ2-3,TRBV19,CASSGWAWRTDTQYF
NA,TRBJ1-2,TRBV6-2/TRBV6-3,CASSYSGTGGYGYTF
NA,TRBJ2-7,TRBV10-3,CAISAGTGIREQYF
NA,TRBJ1-5,TRBV19,CASSLSASPQHF
NA,TRBJ2-7,TRBV18,CASSPGHGQGQYF
NA,TRBJ2-3,TRBV11-1,CASSLVAVPDTQYF
NA,TRBJ2-5,TRBV28,CASSFRPRTAPQETQYF
once,TRBJ2-3,TRBV4-2,CASSQAPPGTSGGPNTDTQYF
NA,TRBJ1-1,TRBV5-1,CASSLAGPVGNTEAFF
NA,TRBJ1-3,TRBV5-6,CASSRAPTGIANTIYF
NA,TRBJ2-1,TRBV9,CASSVEGGAVEDEQFF
few,TRBJ2-3,TRBV6-6,CASSWGGTDTQYF
NA,TRBJ2-1,TRBV19,CASSMSREQFF
NA,TRBJ1-2,TRBV30,CAWSVYQGWDYGYTF
NA,TRBJ2-7,TRBV20-1,CSASRQGIYEQYF
NA,TRBJ2-2,TRBV7-2,CASSLVGRANTGELFF
NA,TRBJ1-4,TRBV3-1/TRBV3-2,CASSRGQARGEKLFF
NA,TRBJ2-1,TRBV2,CASMGSRQLAGGLDEQFF
NA,TRBJ1-1,TRBV30,CAWSVNLNTEAFF
NA,TRBJ2-7,TRBV30,CAWGQGSYEQYF
NA,TRBJ2-3,TRBV6-5,CASRQFLLAHTQYF
few,TRBJ1-5,TRBV19,CASSIYSRYGAQPQHF
NA,TRBJ2-5,TRBV2,CASSRDTGGRETQYF
NA,TRBJ2-5,TRBV11-2,CASSLDPAGPGNF
NA,TRBJ1-2,TRBV24-1,CATSDSRDTRHLGYGYTF
NA,TRBJ2-1,TRBV30,CAWHIDRGNEQFF
once,TRBJ1-2,TRBV7-9,CATSQGHYGYTF
NA,TRBJ1-5,TRBV7-2,CASSLALGGWSNQPQHF
NA,TRBJ1-1,TRBV5-6,CASNRGRGNTEAFF
NA,TRBJ2-5,TRBV19,CASSLYRGLQETQYF
NA,TRBJ1-1,TRBV5-1,CASSWGVYRGNTEAFF
NA,TRBJ2-1,TRBV24-1,CATSDSRGEQFF
NA,TRBJ1-2,TRBV29-1,CSATVHYGYTF